The 12 T cell receptor beta chains below were found in one sample sequenced in a study of blood T cell repertoires in COVID-19. Clones were read by immunoSEQ multiplex PCR, and TCRdb kept only the in-frame ones, dropping some. The sample lists 250,000 to 300,000 clones, 90% occurring once. Sequenced: peripheral blood. The receptors derive from a woman aged 55 to 70 with COVID-19, enrolled during active disease.

J is TRBJ2-1 and V is TRBV7-8, with 10 bases aligning to TRBD2. Trimming cost V 4 bases and J 4 bases; bases outside gene matches: 4. CDR3 size: 15 residues. Germline V gives CDR1 SGHVS, CDR2 FQNEAQ. CDR3 DNA sequence: TGTGCCAGCAGCTCACGGGGACTAGCGTACAATGAGCAGTTCTTC. It translates to CASSSRGLAYNEQFF. The variable domain in full, completed from reference TRBV7-8 and TRBJ2-1, reads GAGVSQSPRYKVAKRGQDVALRCDPISGHVSLFWYQQALGQGPEFLTYFQNEAQLDKSGLPSDRFFAERPEGSVSTLKIQRTQQEDSAVYLCASSSRGLAYNEQFFGPGTRLTVL.

The chain couples TRBV11-2 to TRBJ2-2; weak D call: TRBD2 (5 bases). Germline CDR1 reads SGHAT; CDR2 reads FQNNGV. V was trimmed by 6 bases and J by 5 bases, leaving 13 bases between them. The CDR3 extends over 14 amino acids. CDR3 loop: CASRSFGGTGELFF. In DNA, the CDR3 is TGTGCCAGCAGGAGCTTCGGCGGGACCGGGGAGCTGTTTTTT.

The chain has TRBV3-1 (or the pseudogene TRBV3-2) and TRBJ2-5; 7 bases align to TRBD1. V dropped 1 base and J dropped 5; count of bases not matched to a gene: 10. The CDR3 runs 16 residues. The germline CDR1 and CDR2 sequences are LGHDT and YNNKEL (reference sequence). In DNA, the CDR3 is TGTGCCAGCAGCCAAGTAAGGACAGGAGAACGTGAGACCCAGTACTTC. As protein: CASSQVRTGERETQYF.

CDR3 in amino acids: CASSKGAGQLNSPLHF. For the CDR3, the DNA is TGTGCCAGCAGCAAAGGGGCCGGACAGTTAAACTCACCCCTCCACTTT. The rearrangement uses TRBV21-1 and TRBJ1-6; the table gives TRBD1 as D, unverified against the DNA. TRBV21-1 is a documented pseudogene. There are 16 residues in the CDR3.

The V gene is TRBV5-1, the J gene TRBJ2-7; no reliable D call. Germline V gene sequence: CDR1 SGHRS, CDR2 YFSETQ. Trimming removed 5 bases from V and 0 bases from J, with 6 bases in between. The CDR3 totals 12 residues. The CDR3 loop reads CASRQSSYEQYF. CDR3 bases: TGCGCCAGCAGACAATCCTCCTACGAGCAGTACTTC.

This clone was detected only once. This chain links TRBV5-4 with TRBJ2-5; D may be TRBD2 (5 bases). The ends were cut back, 3 bases at V and 1 base at J, with 7 bases in the middle. Germline CDR1 is SGHNT and CDR2 is YYREEE (reference sequence). This CDR3 spans 13 amino acids. CDR3 sequence: CASSSGFQETQYF. The CDR3 DNA sequence: TGTGCCAGCAGCTCGGGATTCCAAGAGACCCAGTACTTC.

This chain uses TRBV3-1 (or the pseudogene TRBV3-2) with TRBJ2-5, with 10 bases matching TRBD1. Germline CDR1 is LGHDT and CDR2 is YNNKEL (reference sequence). CDR3 size: 15 residues. Trimming removed 3 bases from V and 5 bases from J; junction bases left unmatched: 6. The CDR3 spells CASSQTGTGAETQYF. The CDR3, as DNA: TGTGCCAGCAGCCAGACCGGGACAGGGGCGGAGACCCAGTACTTC.

This chain links TRBV19 with TRBJ1-6; D ambiguous. The CDR3 spans 14 residues. Germline loops: CDR1 LNHDA, CDR2 SQIVND (reference sequence). The V end lost 7 bases, the J end lost 9 bases, and 16 bases lay between the germline ends. CDR3 region: CASTPGRIGSPLHF. The CDR3 nucleotides read TGTGCCAGTACCCCGGGAAGGATCGGTTCACCCCTCCACTTT. The full variable domain, in which reference TRBV19 and TRBJ1-6 provide the parts outside the CDR3, is DGGITQSPKYLFRKEGQNVTLSCEQNLNHDAMYWYRQDPGQGLRLIYYSQIVNDFQKGDIAEGYSVSREKKESFPLTVTSAQKNPTAFYLCASTPGRIGSPLHFGNGTRLTVT.

This chain connects TRBV18 to TRBJ2-1, with D hard to call. The V end was cut by 1 base, the J end by 3 bases, with 7 bases between. The CDR3 has 14 amino acids. The germline CDR1 and CDR2 sequences are KGHSH and LQKENI. The CDR3 protein is CASSPLSIYNEQFF. CDR3 sequence (DNA): TGTGCCAGCTCACCACTTTCTATCTACAATGAGCAGTTCTTC.

This clone was recorded a few times. This chain uses TRBV27 with TRBJ1-1, with 8 bases matching TRBD1. V was pared by 2 bases and J by 4 bases, with 3 bases of the junction left unmatched. CDR3 length: 14 residues. Germline V CDR1 and CDR2: MNHEY, SMNVEV (reference sequence). The CDR3 sequence is CASSLDRGPTEAFF. CDR3 bases: TGTGCCAGCAGTTTAGACAGGGGTCCCACTGAAGCTTTCTTT.

This chain joins TRBV7-2 and TRBJ2-5; 9 bases fit TRBD1. CDR3 length: 14 residues. CDR1 and CDR2 from the germline V gene are SGHTA and FQGNSA. The ends lost 8 bases at V and 5 bases at J; junction bases unmatched: 9. The CDR3 coding sequence is TGTGCCAGCGGCCAACAGGGGGCCGGGGAGACCCAGTACTTC. Encoded protein: CASGQQGAGETQYF.

A note on this clone: The junction departs from the called germline gene at one end, perhaps through a read error. The chain employs TRBV7-7 and TRBJ2-5; 14 positions match TRBD2. The CDR3 extends over 14 amino acids. In germline, CDR1 is SSHAT, CDR2 FNYEAQ (reference sequence). The CDR3 here is CASSPTSGGELMYF. CDR3 in DNA: TGTGCTAGCAGCCCGACTAGCGGGGGGGAATTGATGTACTTC.